This T cell receptor beta chain was documented in a study of shared clonotypes between healthy human individuals. Background on the study: Serving as donors were two women and a few men, whose ages spanned 18 to 49.

For this clone: Antigen: not known.

The repertoire was sequenced with immunoSEQ multiplex PCR; TCRdb's copy has only in-frame clones and lacks some. The sample includes about 610,000 clones, about 96% of them seen just once. CD8 cells regarded as naive lacked CD45RO, were positively chosen for CCR7, and omitted terminally differentiated effector memory CD45RA+ cells. Study-level findings and limits: For naive CD4 cells, around 5.1% of clonotypes were shared across a few donors.

Trimming cost V 0 bases and J 1 base, with 7 bases left between them. Germline V gene data show CDR1 as MNHEY and CDR2 as SVGAGI. The CDR3 consists of 14 residues. This TCR was sampled from a woman under 40 in good health. The chain joins TRBV6-5 to TRBJ2-7; D is undetermined. The source material was naive CD8+ T cells sorted from blood. The CDR3 spells CASSYSSESYEQYF. For the CDR3, the DNA is TGTGCCAGCAGTTACTCAAGCGAGTCCTACGAGCAGTACTTC.